Listed below are T cell receptor beta chains from one sample, sequenced in a study of cytomegalovirus exposure and HLA in healthy donors. Assay: immunoSEQ multiplex PCR; the TCRdb copy retains only in-frame clones and omits some. The table has around 120,000 clones, over 65% seen once. Material for sequencing was PBMCs. Receptors were obtained from a woman in her thirties or forties in good health and CMV-seropositive. Each CDR3 is given with its conserved first and last residue. Each record gives: V gene, clone size, D gene, J gene, CDR3 protein, CDR3 DNA. D genes are given only for firm matches. Clone size is shown for a subset of rows, as once, few, many or a class of expanded clone.

TRBV4-2	-	-	TRBJ2-1	CASSQDPGDYNEQFF	TGTGCCAGCAGCCAAGATCCAGGGGATTACAATGAGCAGTTCTTC
TRBV5-1	-	-	TRBJ2-5	CASSLGLRETQYF	TGCGCCAGCAGCTTGGGCCTCAGGGAGACCCAGTACTTC
TRBV9	few	-	TRBJ1-4	CASSVGTSLNEKLFF	TGTGCCAGCAGCGTAGGGACAAGCCTTAATGAAAAACTGTTTTTT
TRBV7-8	-	-	TRBJ2-7	CASSFIGGRAYEQYF	TGTGCCAGCAGCTTCATCGGCGGCAGGGCCTACGAGCAGTACTTC
TRBV7-2	-	TRBD2	TRBJ2-7	CASSFGLAETYEQYF	TGTGCCAGCAGCTTCGGACTAGCGGAGACCTACGAGCAGTACTTC
TRBV29-1	-	-	TRBJ1-1	CSALRGNTEAFF	TGCAGCGCTCTACGGGGGAACACTGAAGCTTTCTTT
TRBV30	-	-	TRBJ1-3	CALQGAGNTIYF	TGTGCCTTACAGGGTGCTGGAAACACCATATATTTT
TRBV18	-	-	TRBJ2-7	CASSDQGSSLGEQYF	TGTGCCAGCTCCGATCAGGGGTCCTCCCTTGGCGAGCAGTACTTC
TRBV7-9	-	-	TRBJ1-6	CASREEPDSPLHF	TGTGCCAGTCGAGAGGAACCGGATTCACCCCTCCACTTT
TRBV7-6	-	TRBD1	TRBJ1-4	CASSSGTGEEKLFF	TGTGCCAGCAGCTCTGGGACAGGGGAAGAAAAACTGTTTTTT
TRBV27	-	-	TRBJ1-1	CASRTGYKTPEAFF	TGTGCCAGCAGAACGGGGTACAAGACCCCTGAAGCTTTCTTT
TRBV4-1	few	TRBD2	TRBJ2-2	CASSRISGGVSGELFF	TGCGCCAGCAGCCGCATTAGCGGGGGGGTGTCCGGGGAGCTGTTTTTT
TRBV30	-	-	TRBJ1-1	CAWTGSEAFF	TGTGCCTGGACGGGGTCTGAAGCTTTCTTT
TRBV2	-	-	TRBJ2-7	CASSHGIYSYEQYF	TGTGCCAGCTCTCACGGGATCTACTCCTACGAGCAGTACTTC
TRBV6-1	-	TRBD1	TRBJ1-5	CASTTGVGQPQHF	TGTGCCAGTACGACAGGGGTCGGGCAGCCCCAGCATTTT
TRBV5-6	-	TRBD2	TRBJ2-3	CASSYRGRGTDTQYF	TGTGCCAGCAGCTACCGAGGGAGGGGCACAGATACGCAGTATTTT
TRBV15	-	TRBD1	TRBJ2-2	CATRTGTATGELFF	TGTGCCACCAGAACCGGGACAGCCACCGGGGAGCTGTTTTTT
TRBV10-3	-	TRBD1	TRBJ1-3	CASTGGDFSGNTIYF	TGTGCCAGTACAGGGGGCGATTTTTCTGGAAACACCATATATTTT
TRBV12-2	-	-	TRBJ2-2	CATLSGSPRGDSNTGELFF	TGTGCAACCCTTAGCGGGAGTCCGAGAGGGGACAGTAACACCGGGGAGCTGTTTTTT
TRBV5-1	-	-	TRBJ2-1	CASSLGGRSNNEQFF	TGCGCCAGCAGCTTGGGGGGGCGGAGCAACAATGAGCAGTTCTTC
TRBV18	-	TRBD1	TRBJ1-6	CASTPGTGGLGRNSPLHF	TGTGCCAGCACGCCCGGGACAGGGGGCTTGGGGCGGAATTCACCCCTCCACTTT
TRBV7-9	-	-	TRBJ1-2	CASSLAGGAGYGYTF	TGTGCCAGCAGCTTAGCGGGGGGAGCTGGCTATGGCTACACCTTC
TRBV30	-	-	TRBJ1-6	CAWSVRGGSESPLHF	TGTGCCTGGAGTGTAAGGGGTGGATCCGAGTCCCCCCTCCACTTT
TRBV7-2	-	TRBD1	TRBJ1-5	CASSLGQGAGQPQHF	TGTGCCAGCAGCTTAGGACAGGGGGCAGGTCAGCCCCAGCATTTT